The 12 T cell receptor beta chains listed next were all sequenced from one sample in a study of molecular identifiers for immune sequencing clone quantification. TCRdb reanalysed the PCR reads using MiXCR and keeps one entry per CDR3 protein. Of 35,000 to 40,000 distinct CDR3 sequences in the sample, about 20% were seen once. The sequenced sample consisted of naive CD8+ T cells from blood, with Jurkat cell RNA spiked in. Subset indicated: FACS-sorted CD8+CD4-CCR7+CD45RA+ naive T cells. All receptors derive from a human donor in good health. Some libraries in this study had Jurkat cell RNA spiked in.

This chain connects TRBV5-6 to TRBJ2-5, with 10 nucleotides matching TRBD1. Trimming removed 4 bases from V and 4 bases from J; junction bases left unmatched: 10. The CDR3 loop spans 16 amino acids. CDR1 and CDR2 (germline): SGHDT, YYEEEE. The CDR3 loop is CASSQVPGTGAETQYF. The CDR3 region has the DNA TGTGCCAGCAGCCAAGTCCCCGGGACAGGGGCAGAGACCCAGTACTTC.

In its sample, this clonotype was seen many times. The chain has TRBV7-6 and TRBJ2-1; no firm D call. Trimming left V 2 bases short and J 5 bases short, with 4 bases between. CDR1 is SGHVS, CDR2 FNYEAQ, per germline. CDR3 length: 12 residues. The CDR3, as DNA: TGTGCCAGCAGCTTATTAAACAATGAGCAGTTCTTC. This translates into CASSLLNNEQFF.

This clonotype was observed many times. V usage is TRBV9 and J usage is TRBJ1-1; no clear D gene. CDR3 length equals 13 residues. V was pared by 3 bases and J by 0 bases, with 6 bases between. From germline, CDR1 is SGDLS and CDR2 YYNGEE. The CDR3 spells CASSERMNTEAFF. Written as DNA, the CDR3 is TGTGCCAGCAGCGAAAGAATGAACACTGAAGCTTTCTTT.

As regards this clonotype: A read error may be the cause here, since a much bigger clone is one base away. The chain couples TRBV9 to TRBJ2-3; possible D gene TRBD2, 6 bases. The CDR3 runs 17 residues. Per germline, CDR1 SGDLS and CDR2 YYNGEE. The CDR3 DNA reads as TGTGCCAGCAGCCCCTACGCCAGCGGGCCCCCCACAGATACGCAGTGTTTT. Translated: CASSPYASGPPTDTQCF.

This clonotype appeared many times. This chain uses TRBV12-5 with TRBJ2-3, with 9 bases that match TRBD2. The length of the CDR3 is 15 residues. The germline V gene encodes CDR1 LGHNT and CDR2 FRNRAP. Trimming took 7 bases from V and 5 from J; bases not matched to a gene: 10. The CDR3 here is CASASGITTGDTQYF. CDR3 in DNA: TGTGCTAGTGCTAGCGGGATTACGACGGGAGATACGCAGTATTTT.

This chain connects TRBV24-1 to TRBJ2-1; 9 bases agree with TRBD1. CDR3 length equals 14 residues. V was clipped by 1 base and J by 9 bases; unmatched bases: 3. The germline V gene has CDR1 KGHDR and CDR2 SFDVKD. The CDR3 bases are TGTGCCACCAGTGATTTTACAGGGGGCTCTGAGCAGTTCTTC. This codes for CATSDFTGGSEQFF.

Notes on this clonotype: The missing conserved phenylalanine or tryptophan at the end of this CDR3 makes a read error likely. This chain links TRBV28 with TRBJ2-5; 13 nucleotides line up with TRBD2. V lost 3 bases and J lost 2; bases outside the gene matches: 3. This CDR3 spans 16 amino acids. CDR1 MDHEN and CDR2 SYDVKM come from the germline V gene. CDR3 residues: CASSFVGLAGQETQYV. CDR3 nucleotide sequence: TGTGCCAGCAGTTTCGTGGGACTAGCGGGACAAGAGACCCAGTACGTC.

The table lists this clonotype with a few counts. V gene TRBV12-3 or TRBV12-4 combines with J gene TRBJ2-4; D possibly uses TRBD1 or TRBD2 (5 bases each). This CDR3 spans 16 amino acids. The V end lost 6 bases, the J end lost 9 bases, and 24 bases lay between the germline ends. Here the CDR3 DNA reads TGTGCCAGCAGCACTACCGAGGGGCAGGGATGGGGCATTCAGTACTTC. This codes for CASSTTEGQGWGIQYF.

As concerns this clonotype: The conserved phenylalanine or tryptophan is not found at the CDR3 terminus, so this likely reflects a read error. This chain joins TRBV25-1 and TRBJ2-5, with D hard to call. The CDR3 is 14 amino acids. Germline lookup yields CDR1 MGHDK and CDR2 SYGVNS. V was cut by 2 bases and J by 5 bases, with 12 bases left in between. As DNA, the CDR3 is TGTGCCAGCAGTGAACTCGGGTCCAGGGAGACCCAGTACCTC. This translates into CASSELGSRETQYL.

This clonotype was counted ten times or more. V usage is TRBV19 and J usage is TRBJ2-2; a possible D gene is TRBD2 (6 bases). Germline V CDR1 and CDR2: LNHDA, SQIVND (reference sequence). V shed 5 bases and J shed 6 bases, with 19 bases lying between them. The CDR3 spans 16 residues. The CDR3 DNA is TGTGCCAGTAGTCCTCGATGGGACTCGGGCCCCGGGGAGCTGTTTTTT. It specifies CASSPRWDSGPGELFF.

This clonotype was found many times. V is TRBV6-1 and J is TRBJ1-6; D is uncertain. With 2 bases removed from V and 1 base from J, the gap between germline ends came to 12 bases. CDR1 MNHNS and CDR2 SASEGT come from the germline V gene. The CDR3 is made up of 17 amino acids. The CDR3 protein is CASSEFGRHSYNSPLHF. CDR3 DNA sequence: TGTGCCAGCAGTGAATTCGGCAGACATTCCTATAATTCACCCCTCCACTTT.

In regard to this clonotype: It may be a read error: a sequence one base away is much more abundant. The conserved phenylalanine or tryptophan normally closing the CDR3 is absent here, so this likely arose from a read error. The CDR3 DNA reads as TGTGCCAGCAGTTGGACGGGACTAGCGACAGAGACCCAGTACTCC. It specifies CASSWTGLATETQYS. The chain combines TRBV27 with TRBJ2-5; the match to TRBD2 covers 10 bases. Looked up from germline, CDR1 is MNHEY and CDR2 is SMNVEV (reference sequence). This CDR3 is 15 amino acids long. V gave up 4 bases and J gave up 4 bases; unmatched junction bases: 6.